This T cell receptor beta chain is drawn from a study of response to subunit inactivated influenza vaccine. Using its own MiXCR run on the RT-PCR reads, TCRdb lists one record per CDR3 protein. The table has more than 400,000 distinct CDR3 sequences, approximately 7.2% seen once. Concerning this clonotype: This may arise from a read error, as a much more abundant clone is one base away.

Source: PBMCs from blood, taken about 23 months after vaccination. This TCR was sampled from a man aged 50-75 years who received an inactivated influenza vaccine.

For the CDR3, the DNA is TGTGCCGGCAGCTCCATAACGTCACAGGGGGGCTACGAGCAGTACTTC. Translated: CAGSSITSQGGYEQYF. The chain has TRBV7-9 and TRBJ2-7, with 8 bases that match TRBD1. CDR3 length: 16 residues. CDR1 is SEHNR and CDR2 is FQNEAQ in the germline V gene (reference sequence).